The 8 T cell receptor beta chains given below trace back to one sample, sequenced in a study of T cell changes during pregnancy in multiple sclerosis. Sequenced by immunoSEQ multiplex PCR; TCRdb stores in-frame clones only, minus some. Here the sample spans fewer than 150,000 clones, roughly 97% being singletons. The sample in question was peripheral blood, obtained after pregnancy. All receptors derive from a female donor with multiple sclerosis, enrolled in a pregnancy study.

J is TRBJ2-7 and V is TRBV5-1; D is undetermined. In germline, CDR1 is SGHRS, CDR2 YFSETQ. V was trimmed by 2 bases and J by 1 base, leaving 7 bases between them. The CDR3 covers 13 residues. CDR3: CASSFGVSYEQYF. CDR3 DNA sequence: TGCGCCAGCAGCTTTGGAGTATCCTACGAGCAGTACTTC.

The V call is TRBV6-5, the J call TRBJ2-7; a possible D gene is TRBD1 (6 bases). CDR3 length equals 15 residues. Per germline, CDR1 MNHEY and CDR2 SVGAGI. Trimming took off 2 bases at V and 10 bases at J, with 21 bases between the two ends. Here the CDR3 reads CASSYDGRGAGFQYF. The CDR3 region has the DNA TGTGCCAGCAGTTACGATGGCAGGGGCGCAGGATTCCAGTACTTC.

The J gene is TRBJ1-4, the V gene TRBV30, with 8 bases that match TRBD1. The CDR3 is 14 amino acids. The V and J ends lost 3 bases and 4 bases, in that order; junction bases with no gene match: 4. Germline V gene data show CDR1 as GTSNPN and CDR2 as SVGIG (reference sequence). CDR3 DNA sequence: TGTGCCTGGAGCGGGACAGGTTTTAATGAAAAACTGTTTTTT. This encodes CAWSGTGFNEKLFF.

This chain joins TRBV6-1 and TRBJ2-1, with D perhaps matching TRBD1 (6 bases). Germline CDR1 MNHNS, CDR2 SASEGT. The CDR3 is made up of 13 amino acids. Trimming left V 7 bases short and J 3 bases short, with 10 bases between. This CDR3 is CASTGQIYNEQFF. DNA for the CDR3: TGTGCCAGCACAGGACAGATCTACAATGAGCAGTTCTTC.

The V gene is TRBV19, the J gene TRBJ2-3; 15 bases are shared with TRBD2. CDR3 length equals 17 residues. V trimming: 2 bases; J trimming: 7 bases; junction bases outside the gene matches: 7. Germline V gives CDR1 LNHDA, CDR2 SQIVND (reference sequence). CDR3 in amino acids: CASSIPSGTSGRNTQYF. DNA of the CDR3: TGTGCCAGTAGTATACCCTCCGGGACTAGCGGGAGGAATACGCAGTATTTT.

The chain couples TRBV11-2 to TRBJ1-3; D not resolved. The CDR3 consists of 14 residues. The V and J ends lost 7 bases and 0 bases respectively, with 10 bases between them. Germline V gene lookup returns CDR1 SGHAT and CDR2 FQNNGV. This CDR3 reads CASIDTHSGNTIYF. DNA for the CDR3: TGTGCCAGCATCGACACACACTCTGGAAACACCATATATTTT.

V and J are TRBV28 and TRBJ2-7; 8 nucleotides align to TRBD2. CDR1 is MDHEN, CDR2 SYDVKM, per germline. Unmatched junction bases numbered 10, after V lost 4 bases and J lost 5 bases. CDR3 size: 15 residues. For the CDR3, the DNA is TGTGCCAGCAGTTGGCCCGGACTAGCCGGCAACGAGCAGTACTTC. This translates into CASSWPGLAGNEQYF.

This clone was seen a single time. The gene calls are TRBV27 and TRBJ1-4; D is unresolved. The CDR3 sequence is 11 residues long. Germline CDR1 reads MNHEY; CDR2 reads SMNVEV (reference sequence). With 6 bases removed from V and 8 bases from J, the gap between germline ends came to 7 bases. The CDR3, as DNA: TGTGCCAGCAGATCAGAAGAAAAACTGTTTTTT. Translated, it gives CASRSEEKLFF.